This T cell receptor (beta chain) was found in a study of T cell responses to AZD1222 COVID-19 vaccine. Looking at the study overall: It was second doses at about 4 or about 12 weeks that were pooled. Overall study findings and caveats: White British people made up most donors, females outnumbered males, and clonal diversity was possibly underestimated.

As regards this clone: Antigen unknown.

Sequencing was performed with immunoSEQ multiplex PCR; in TCRdb, only in-frame clones are kept and a portion is missing. The sample contains 150,000 or so clones, roughly nine tenths of which appear only once. Sequenced here: peripheral blood, sampled on day 0 of AZD1222 vaccination. The receptor comes from an adult in good health.

The CDR3: CASSLDLDTQYF. The DNA for the CDR3 is TGTGCCAGCAGCTTAGACCTAGATACGCAGTATTTT. The chain links TRBV7-2 to TRBJ2-3; D is uncertain. CDR3 size: 12 residues. Deletions cut 1 base from V and 5 bases from J, with 4 bases between. CDR1 and CDR2 (germline): SGHTA, FQGNSA.